This T cell receptor beta chain emerged from a study of regulatory T cells in long-lasting Graves disease. General study findings and limits: A reduction in accuracy may have resulted from the small sample size. It was peripheral blood alone, not thyroid tissue, that was studied.

Time point indicated: newly diagnosed GD, antithyroid drugs for less than 3 months. There was RNA extracted from PBMCs, and the TCR library was made from it. This clonotype was counted only a few times. Its target is unknown. Germline V gives CDR1 SGHDN, CDR2 FVKESK. The CDR3 loop spans 15 amino acids. V lost 4 bases, J lost 1 base, and 13 bases lay in between. HTBI primers from iRepertoire and Arm-PCR of CDR3 regions yielded the TCR beta libraries. TCRdb recomputed calls from the multiplex PCR reads with MiXCR, one row per CDR3 protein. The repertoire holds hundreds of thousands of distinct CDR3 sequences, with roughly 13% as singletons. These data also featured in a second study, about T cells in Graves' hyperthyroidism and ophthalmopathy. That report notes: Investigators excluded patients with uncontrolled infection, other autoimmune disease, pregnancy or lactation. Based on clinical symptoms, serum thyroxine and TRAb, thyroid ultrasound and orbital computed tomography, diagnoses were reached.

The TCR originated in a man aged 25-45 years with Graves disease. This chain joins TRBV14 and TRBJ2-5; perhaps TRBD2 as D (5 bases). Specimen: peripheral blood mononuclear cells (PBMCs), collected at new diagnosis, from a patient treated with antithyroid drugs. This CDR3 is CASSPGVVPQETQYF. The DNA of the CDR3 is TGTGCCAGCAGCCCCGGGGTAGTTCCCCAAGAGACCCAGTACTTC.